This passage covers 14 T cell receptor beta chains from one sample sequenced in a study of blood T cell repertoires in COVID-19. Generated by immunoSEQ multiplex PCR, the TCRdb table keeps only in-frame clones and is missing some. The data contain around 220,000 clones, roughly 90% of them seen just once; the ten biggest clones take up 2.2%. The specimen was peripheral blood. The origin of the receptors is a woman in her forties or fifties with acute or convalescent COVID-19.

The V call is TRBV6-6, the J call TRBJ2-1; 7 nucleotides agree with TRBD2. Looked up from germline, CDR1 is MNHNY and CDR2 is SVGAGI (reference sequence). V lost 0 bases to trimming and J lost 12 bases; unmatched junction nucleotides: 11. The CDR3 is made up of 15 amino acids. The CDR3 region has the DNA TGTGCCAGCAGTTACTCGGGGACTACCGACTATAGGCAGTTCTTC. It encodes CASSYSGTTDYRQFF.

The chain recombines TRBV3-1 (or the pseudogene TRBV3-2) with TRBJ2-5, with 7 nucleotides matching TRBD2. V gave up 4 bases and J gave up 5 bases; unmatched junction bases: 4. The CDR3 has 13 residues. The germline V gene has CDR1 LGHDT and CDR2 YNNKEL (reference sequence). The DNA of the CDR3 is TGTGCCAGCAGCCCGGGACTAACGGAGACCCAGTACTTC. It specifies CASSPGLTETQYF.

The chain uses TRBV5-1 and TRBJ2-2; the match to TRBD2 covers 7 bases. The CDR3 sequence is 15 residues long. Germline V CDR1 and CDR2: SGHRS, YFSETQ. Trimming cost V 5 bases and J 2 bases; bases outside gene matches: 6. CDR3 sequence: CASSSGTTNTGELFF. The CDR3 DNA follows: TGCGCCAGCAGTTCCGGGACTACCAACACCGGGGAGCTGTTTTTT.

This sequence joins TRBV19 and TRBJ1-4, with a possible D match to TRBD1 (6 bases). The germline V gene encodes CDR1 LNHDA and CDR2 SQIVND (reference sequence). The germline V and J ends were trimmed by 6 bases and 2 bases, with 10 bases remaining between them. CDR3 length: 14 amino acids. CDR3 loop: CASSKGGTNEKLFF. Here the CDR3 DNA reads TGTGCCAGTAGCAAGGGGGGGACTAATGAAAAACTGTTTTTT.

This sequence joins TRBV7-6 and TRBJ2-3, with TRBD2 matching 7 bases. The CDR3 extends over 15 amino acids. Germline CDR1 reads SGHVS; CDR2 reads FNYEAQ. J was trimmed by 1 base and V by 5 bases; bases with no gene match: 6. The CDR3 sequence is CASSPGGSGTDTQYF. As DNA, the CDR3 is TGTGCCAGCAGCCCCGGCGGGAGCGGCACAGATACGCAGTATTTT.

The rearrangement uses TRBV4-1 and TRBJ2-7; possible D gene TRBD1, 6 bases. Germline V gene sequence: CDR1 MGHRA, CDR2 YSYEKL. The V end was cut by 0 bases, the J end by 3 bases, with 9 bases between. The CDR3 sequence is 14 residues long. The CDR3 reads CASSQDGRGYEQYF. The CDR3 DNA is TGCGCCAGCAGCCAAGATGGCAGGGGCTACGAGCAGTACTTC.

V gene TRBV5-8 combines with J gene TRBJ1-5; 7 bases align to TRBD1. Germline lookup yields CDR1 SGHTS and CDR2 YDEGEE. The CDR3 totals 15 residues. V trimming: 6 bases; J trimming: 3 bases; junction bases outside the gene matches: 9. Written as DNA, the CDR3 is TGTGCCAGCAAAAGTTGGACAGGAGCCAATCAGCCCCAGCATTTT. This gives the protein CASKSWTGANQPQHF.

The chain links TRBV27 to TRBJ2-4, with TRBD1 matching over 9 bases. The germline gives CDR1 MNHEY, CDR2 SMNVEV (reference sequence). V lost 4 bases and J lost 0; bases outside the gene matches: 7. The CDR3 is made up of 17 amino acids. CDR3 amino acids: CASSYRTGVGAKNIQYF. The CDR3 DNA sequence: TGTGCCAGCAGTTACAGGACAGGGGTCGGAGCCAAAAACATTCAGTACTTC.

With regard to this clone: This CDR3 is also generated by other DNA sequences in the sample. J is TRBJ2-5 and V is TRBV30; a possible D gene is TRBD2 (6 bases). Trimming left V 3 bases short and J 2 bases short, with 10 bases between. The germline CDR1 and CDR2 sequences are GTSNPN and SVGIG (reference sequence). The CDR3 is 13 amino acids. CDR3 DNA: TGTGCCTGGAGCCGGGACTCTCAAGAGACCCAGTACTTC. This translates into CAWSRDSQETQYF.

The V and J genes are TRBV19 and TRBJ2-1, with 11 bases lining up with TRBD2. Germline V gene data show CDR1 as LNHDA and CDR2 as SQIVND (reference sequence). This CDR3 is 14 amino acids long. Trimming at V came to 4 bases and at J to 9 bases, leaving 5 bases not matched to a gene. CDR3 nucleotides: TGTGCCAGTAGTACTTCTAGCGGGGGGCTTGAGCAGTTCTTC. Amino acid sequence: CASSTSSGGLEQFF.

J is TRBJ2-5 and V is TRBV5-8; 14 nucleotides agree with TRBD2. With V trimmed by 4 bases and J by 5 bases, 13 bases remained unmatched. The CDR3 is 18 residues long. The germline V gene has CDR1 SGHTS and CDR2 YDEGEE. CDR3 nucleotide sequence: TGTGCCAGCAGCAGACCGGGACTAGCGGGAGTCTTGTGGGAGACCCAGTACTTC. Protein product: CASSRPGLAGVLWETQYF.

The chain is built from TRBV9 and TRBJ2-7, with 12 bases aligning to TRBD2. Losses at the gene ends were 4 bases for V and 7 bases for J; bases not matched to a gene: 6. This CDR3 has 14 amino acids. Per the germline V gene, CDR1 is SGDLS and CDR2 is YYNGEE. The CDR3 nucleotides read TGTGCCAGCAGCTCCGGACTAGCGGGAAGGGAGCAGTACTTC. This encodes CASSSGLAGREQYF. Full variable domain (outside the CDR3, taken from reference TRBV9 and TRBJ2-7): DSGVTQTPKHLITATGQRVTLRCSPRSGDLSVYWYQQSLDQGLQFLIQYYNGEERAKGNILERFSAQQFPDLHSELNLSSLELGDSALYFCASSSGLAGREQYFGPGTRLTVT.

This sequence joins TRBV3-1 (or the pseudogene TRBV3-2) and TRBJ2-2; 11 bases align to TRBD2. Trimming removed 6 bases from V and 2 bases from J; junction bases left unmatched: 11. There are 18 residues in the CDR3. Germline V gives CDR1 LGHDT, CDR2 YNNKEL (reference sequence). The CDR3 is CASSRYLAGGPNTGELFF. Written as DNA, the CDR3 is TGTGCCAGCAGTCGTTACCTAGCGGGGGGACCTAACACCGGGGAGCTGTTTTTT.

Regarding this clone: Other DNA sequences in the same sample also yield this CDR3. CDR3: CASSIGTGDTEAFF. In nucleotides, the CDR3 is TGTGCCAGTAGTATTGGGACAGGGGACACTGAAGCTTTCTTT. The chain recombines TRBV19 with TRBJ1-1, with 10 bases lining up with TRBD1. Germline CDR1 LNHDA, CDR2 SQIVND (reference sequence). V gave up 3 bases and J gave up 3 bases; unmatched junction bases: 1. The CDR3 spans 14 residues.